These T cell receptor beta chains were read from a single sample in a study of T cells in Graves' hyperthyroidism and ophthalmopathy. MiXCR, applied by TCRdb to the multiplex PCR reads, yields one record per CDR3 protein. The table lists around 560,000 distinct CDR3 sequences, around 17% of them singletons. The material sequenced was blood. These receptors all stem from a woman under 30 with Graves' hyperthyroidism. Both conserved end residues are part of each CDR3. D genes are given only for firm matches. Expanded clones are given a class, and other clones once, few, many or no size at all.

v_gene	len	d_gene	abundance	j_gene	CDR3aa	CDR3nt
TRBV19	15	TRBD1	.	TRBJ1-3	CASSIQGAYGNTIYF	TGTGCCAGTAGTATACAGGGGGCCTATGGAAACACCATATATTTT
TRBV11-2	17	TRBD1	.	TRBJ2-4	CASSIQGTRGAKNIQYF	TGTGCCAGCAGCATCCAGGGTACCAGGGGGGCCAAAAACATTCAGTACTTC
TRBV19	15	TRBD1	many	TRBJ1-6	CASSIAGGRNSPLHF	TGTGCCAGTAGTATTGCAGGGGGCAGGAATTCACCCCTCCACTTT
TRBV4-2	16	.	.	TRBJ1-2	CASSPGQGAGGYGYTF	TGTGCCAGCAGCCCAGGCCAAGGGGCCGGGGGGTATGGCTACACCTTC
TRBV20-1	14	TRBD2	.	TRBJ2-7	CSASGTSATYEQYF	TGCAGTGCTTCCGGGACTAGCGCGACCTACGAGCAGTACTTC
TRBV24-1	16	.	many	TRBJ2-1	CATSDTGPGEYNEQFF	TGTGCCACCAGTGATACAGGGCCAGGGGAGTACAATGAGCAGTTCTTC
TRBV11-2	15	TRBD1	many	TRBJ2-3	CASSHPGQGAYTQYF	TGTGCCAGCAGTCACCCGGGACAGGGGGCCTATACGCAGTATTTT
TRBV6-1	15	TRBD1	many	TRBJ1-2	CASTPPHRGNYGYTF	TGTGCCAGCACCCCCCCGCACAGGGGTAACTATGGCTACACCTTC
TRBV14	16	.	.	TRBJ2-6	CASSPVGLVPANVLTF	TGTGCCAGCAGCCCGGTAGGGCTGGTTCCGGCCAACGTCCTGACTTTC
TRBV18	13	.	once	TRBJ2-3	CASSAPEADTQYF	TGTGCCAGCTCAGCACCTGAGGCAGATACGCAGTATTTT
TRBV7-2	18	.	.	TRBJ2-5	CASSLGRASVGAGETQYF	TGTGCCAGCAGCTTAGGACGAGCTAGCGTGGGGGCCGGGGAGACCCAGTACTTC
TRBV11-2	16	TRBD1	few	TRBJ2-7	CASSAAGTGYPFEQYF	TGTGCCAGCAGCGCTGCCGGGACAGGGTATCCCTTCGAGCAGTACTTC
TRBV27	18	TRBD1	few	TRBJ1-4	CASSFLGGAGATNEKLFF	TGTGCCAGCAGTTTCCTAGGGGGCGCGGGAGCAACTAATGAAAAACTGTTTTTT
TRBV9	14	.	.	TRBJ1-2	CASSVEGPAGGYTF	TGTGCCAGCAGCGTAGAAGGCCCGGCGGGTGGCTACACCTTC
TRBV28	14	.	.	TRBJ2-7	CASSWATIPYEQYF	TGTGCCAGCAGTTGGGCCACAATTCCCTACGAGCAGTACTTC
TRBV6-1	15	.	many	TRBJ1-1	CASSVNNPSHTEAFF	TGTGCCAGCAGTGTCAACAACCCTTCCCACACTGAAGCTTTCTTT
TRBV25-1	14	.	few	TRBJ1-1	CASSEFSGRTEAFF	TGTGCCAGCAGTGAATTCTCAGGACGGACTGAAGCTTTCTTT
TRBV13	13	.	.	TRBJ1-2	CASSAPDKVGYTF	TGTGCCAGCAGCGCCCCGGACAAGGTAGGCTACACCTTC
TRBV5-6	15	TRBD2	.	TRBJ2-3	CASRPTGGATDTQYF	TGTGCCAGCAGGCCGACGGGGGGTGCTACAGATACGCAGTATTTT
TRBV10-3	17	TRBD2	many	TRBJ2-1	CAISEAGGPKGYNEQFF	TGTGCCATCAGTGAAGCGGGGGGGCCGAAAGGATACAATGAGCAGTTCTTC
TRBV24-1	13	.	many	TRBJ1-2	CATSGGISYGYTF	TGTGCCACCAGTGGCGGGATCTCCTATGGCTACACCTTC